This record concerns one TCR beta chain sequence. This clonotype was recorded many times. Its cognate antigen has yet to be identified. The junction departs from germline at one end; a sequencing error may be responsible. These data are taken from a study of blood T cells in healthy people across ages (dated by TCRdb to about 2015). About the full investigation: In model experiments, template switching captured roughly one uniquely barcoded TCR beta cDNA molecule for every two T cells. Using deep sequencing normalized with unique cDNA molecular identifiers, the study measured how TCR beta repertoire diversity changes with age. Four age groups were formed from the donors: young (average roughly 15 years), middle-aged (just under 40), aged (roughly 58) and long-lived (roughly 88). Donors of different ages were randomly distributed across sequencing lanes to avoid experimental bias. For two donors (one aged 18 to 30 and one aged 80 or older), the study analyzed two additional independent replicas of 1 million unique cDNA reads from the same blood draw.

Study-wide findings and limitations: Conclusive comparison of naive and antigen-experienced compartments was prevented by the profiling of bulk unsorted PBMCs. Observed TCR beta diversity correlated strongly with the percentage of naive T cells measured by flow cytometry. The long-lived group showed more naive CD4+ T cells, fewer expanded clones and increased TCR diversity than the aged group, suggesting age selection. As age increased, observed TCR beta diversity per million T cells dropped in a roughly linear way, and a significant reduction was already evident by age approximately 40. Donor CMV infection status was unknown, potentially confounding age-related changes in expanded clonotypes. Total diversity estimates from one million sequenced T cells were considered lower bounds and underestimates.

For CDR1 and CDR2, the germline V gene lists ENHRY and SYGVKD. The CDR3 numbers 13 residues from cysteine through phenylalanine. CDR3 DNA is the only sequence kept; it has 39 bases, read in frame from the first base. Library prep was done by 5' RACE. The instrument was an Illumina HiSeq 2500. The second PCR ran for about 6 to 12 cycles and used a J-beta primer mix along with a sample-barcoded 5' primer. A unique molecular identifier was introduced onto each TCR beta cDNA molecule by a template-switch 5' adaptor carrying 12 random nucleotides. Each sample yielded at least 3 million CDR3-containing paired-end reads. First-strand cDNA synthesis was performed from all RNA using the Mint cDNA synthesis kit, with priming by a TRBC-specific oligonucleotide. After uracil-DNA glycosylase treatment, a first 18-cycle PCR used universal primers M1SS and BC2_uni_R on all cDNA. The study's own analysis went as follows. Each sample was normalized by randomly selecting 1 million high-quality reads, each carrying a distinct molecular identifier. Instead of being binned into consensus sequences, reads with shared molecular identifiers were discarded. MiTCR, run with a Q25 quality threshold and the strictest error-elimination algorithm, handled CDR3 identification, clonotype clustering and error correction. A nonparametric unseen species model with Euler transformation was used to estimate a lower bound on total TCR beta diversity. The public reads were quality trimmed at Q25 with fastp and then assembled into clones with MiXCR by TCRdb, keeping productive beta chains. Each entry merges the rows of one CDR3 protein and shows their most common DNA and genes. These V and J calls rely on TCRdb rather than the paper's analysis. The sample yields just under 900,000 distinct CDR3 sequences; 25% to 30% were counted once. Around 15% of the sample is held by the ten biggest clonotypes.

Donors were a few dozen systemically healthy Caucasian individuals from Russia aged about 6 to 100 years. Each donor gave ten milliliters of peripheral blood, collected into EDTA-treated Vacutainer tubes. PBMCs were isolated by Ficoll-Paque density-gradient centrifugation, with at least 6.5 million obtained per sample. Trizol reagent was used to extract total RNA from the PBMCs, yielding at least 6 micrograms per sample. Naive CD45RAhigh/CD27high T cell percentages were measured by flow cytometry on a PBMC aliquot from every donor. The sequence derives from a woman over 75 in good health. The material sequenced was blood. The chain is made from TRBV10-3 and TRBJ1-5, with 7 bases matching TRBD1. The DNA sequence is as follows: TGTGCCACTCGACAGGGAGACAATCAACCCCAGCATTTT. It translates as CATRQGDNQPQHF.